Shown below are 28 T cell receptor beta chains from a single sample sequenced in a study of blood T cell repertoires in COVID-19. The repertoire was sequenced with immunoSEQ multiplex PCR; TCRdb's copy has only in-frame clones and lacks some. This table holds roughly 250,000 clones, roughly 86% found once. Sequences were obtained from PBMCs or T cells enriched from blood (not recorded which). These receptor sequences come from a woman aged 50 to 60 who had recovered from COVID-19.

This chain connects TRBV2 to TRBJ2-1, with TRBD2 identical over 11 bases. The CDR3 sequence is 15 residues long. V shed 9 bases, J shed 6 bases, and the junction held 10 bases outside the gene matches. Germline CDR1 is SNHLY and CDR2 is FYNNEI. In nucleotides, the CDR3 is TGTGCCAGTCTTACACCGGGACTAGCGGTCAATGAGCAGTTCTTC. Encoded protein: CASLTPGLAVNEQFF.

The gene calls are TRBV12-5 and TRBJ2-7, with D perhaps TRBD2 (5 bases). The length of the CDR3 is 14 residues. In germline, CDR1 is LGHNT, CDR2 FRNRAP. V was trimmed by 1 base and J by 7 bases, leaving 14 bases between them. CDR3 in amino acids: CASGLEGPPGEQYF. CDR3 in DNA: TGTGCTAGTGGTTTGGAGGGCCCCCCGGGGGAGCAGTACTTC. Based on the CDR3 plus reference TRBV12-5 and TRBJ2-7, the full variable domain is DARVTQTPRHKVTEMGQEVTMRCQPILGHNTVFWYRQTMMQGLELLAYFRNRAPLDDSGMPKDRFSAEMPDATLATLKIQPSEPRDSAVYFCASGLEGPPGEQYFGPGTRLTVT.

V is TRBV24-1 and J is TRBJ2-3; 7 nucleotides line up with TRBD2. The CDR3 is 15 residues long. After removal of 4 bases from V and 2 bases from J, the junction contained 5 bases not matched to a gene. In germline, CDR1 is KGHDR, CDR2 SFDVKD. The CDR3 region is CATSDSGGYTDTQYF. CDR3 coding DNA: TGTGCCACCAGTGACTCCGGGGGGTACACAGATACGCAGTATTTT.

V is TRBV4-2 and J is TRBJ2-3; 8 nucleotides line up with TRBD1. Germline-derived CDR1 and CDR2 are LGHNA and YNFKEQ. V shed 5 bases, J shed 0 bases, and the junction held 4 bases outside the gene matches. The CDR3 consists of 15 residues. Written as DNA, the CDR3 is TGTGCCAGCAGCTTCAGGACAGGGAGCACAGATACGCAGTATTTT. Its protein product is CASSFRTGSTDTQYF.

This clone appeared a few times. The chain recombines TRBV19 with TRBJ2-2; 7 bases are shared with TRBD2. The CDR3 spans 17 residues. The junction had 15 bases not matched to a gene; V was cut back by 7 bases and J by 4 bases. Per the germline V gene, CDR1 is LNHDA and CDR2 is SQIVND (reference sequence). DNA of the CDR3: TGTGCCAGTAATAACCAGGGCGGGAGAGGGGTCACCGGGGAGCTGTTTTTT. This encodes CASNNQGGRGVTGELFF. The variable domain in full, with the rest retrieved from reference TRBV19 and TRBJ2-2, is DGGITQSPKYLFRKEGQNVTLSCEQNLNHDAMYWYRQDPGQGLRLIYYSQIVNDFQKGDIAEGYSVSREKKESFPLTVTSAQKNPTAFYLCASNNQGGRGVTGELFFGEGSRLTVL.

Worth noting for this clone: Other DNA sequences in this specimen translate into the identical CDR3. This rearrangement joins TRBV5-1 to TRBJ1-2; 9 bases are shared with TRBD1. Germline trimming cut 0 bases from V and 0 bases from J; bases unmatched to any gene: 3. The CDR3 runs to 16 residues. Germline loops: CDR1 SGHRS, CDR2 YFSETQ. CDR3 amino acids: CASSLGTGVPNYGYTF. The CDR3 DNA sequence: TGCGCCAGCAGCTTGGGGACAGGGGTCCCTAACTATGGCTACACCTTC.

The rearrangement joins TRBV30 to TRBJ1-2; D is unclear. The CDR3 runs 10 residues. Trimming took off 3 bases at V and 13 bases at J, with 12 bases between the two ends. Per germline, CDR1 GTSNPN and CDR2 SVGIG (reference sequence). CDR3 sequence: CAWSGPRFTF. The CDR3 bases are TGTGCCTGGAGCGGCCCGAGGTTCACCTTC.

In DNA, the CDR3 is TGCGCCAGCAGCTTGGGACTGCTAGCGGGAAACTACAATGAGCAGTTCTTC. Translation gives CASSLGLLAGNYNEQFF. V and J are TRBV5-1 and TRBJ2-1; 9 nucleotides match TRBD2. This CDR3 is built from 17 residues. The V gene end was trimmed by 0 bases and the J gene end by 3 bases; junction bases not matched to a gene: 7. Germline lookup yields CDR1 SGHRS and CDR2 YFSETQ.

This clone is a singleton in its sample. The CDR3 is CASSGGAGGPRRDTQYF. DNA for the CDR3: TGTGCCAGCAGTGGTGGGGCGGGGGGGCCGAGGAGGGATACGCAGTATTTT. The chain uses TRBV2 and TRBJ2-3; 9 bases align to TRBD2. Germline V gene sequence: CDR1 SNHLY, CDR2 FYNNEI. Trimming removed 4 bases from V and 6 bases from J; junction bases left unmatched: 14. The CDR3 loop spans 17 amino acids.

A single count supports this clone. The V gene is TRBV19, the J gene TRBJ1-4; 7 positions match TRBD1. With V trimmed by 3 bases and J by 2 bases, 9 bases remained unmatched. There are 17 residues in the CDR3. Germline CDR1 is LNHDA and CDR2 is SQIVND (reference sequence). The CDR3 bases are TGTGCCAGTAGTATGGGTAGGGGGCTCCGGACTAATGAAAAACTGTTTTTT. This codes for CASSMGRGLRTNEKLFF.

The J gene is TRBJ1-1, the V gene TRBV7-9; D may be TRBD1 (5 bases). Trimming removed 6 bases from V and 4 bases from J, with 18 bases in between. Germline V gives CDR1 SEHNR, CDR2 FQNEAQ (reference sequence). This CDR3 comprises 15 residues. Written as DNA, the CDR3 is TGTGCCAGCAGTTACGACCAGCGGGGGAGCACTGAAGCTTTCTTT. Protein product: CASSYDQRGSTEAFF.

The CDR3 coding sequence is TGTGCCAGCACCCGAGACAGCTACACCGGGGAGCTGTTTTTT. Amino acid sequence: CASTRDSYTGELFF. The chain is built from TRBV6-6 and TRBJ2-2; possible D gene TRBD1, 5 bases. V lost 7 bases and J lost 3, with 12 bases in between. CDR1 is MNHNY and CDR2 is SVGAGI in the germline V gene (reference sequence). This CDR3 has 14 amino acids.

In its sample, this clone was seen a few times. The genes are TRBV19 and TRBJ2-5; 9 nucleotides align to TRBD1. This CDR3 has 13 residues. After removal of 3 bases from V and 4 bases from J, the junction contained 0 bases not matched to a gene. Germline V gene data show CDR1 as LNHDA and CDR2 as SQIVND (reference sequence). As DNA, the CDR3 is TGTGCCAGTAGTATGGACAGGGGAGAGACCCAGTACTTC. Protein: CASSMDRGETQYF.

The V and J genes are TRBV4-2 and TRBJ2-2; 13 positions match TRBD2. This CDR3 spans 16 amino acids. After removal of 4 bases from V and 6 bases from J, the junction contained 5 bases not matched to a gene. In germline, CDR1 is LGHNA, CDR2 YNFKEQ. CDR3 coding DNA: TGTGCCAGCAGCCCAGGGACTAGCGGGACCGCCGGGGAGCTGTTTTTT. This codes for CASSPGTSGTAGELFF.

The V call is TRBV18, the J call TRBJ1-2; TRBD1 aligns across 8 bases. The CDR3 totals 15 residues. V shed 4 bases and J 4 bases; nucleotides not matched to a gene: 8. Germline assignment: CDR1 KGHSH and CDR2 LQKENI. In DNA, the CDR3 is TGTGCCAGCTCACAACTTCAGGGGGCCGGCTATGGCTACACCTTC. As protein: CASSQLQGAGYGYTF.

This clone has just one count. The J gene is TRBJ1-1, the V gene TRBV7-2; the D gene is possibly TRBD1 (5 bases). CDR3 length: 15 amino acids. The V end lost 1 base, the J end lost 4 bases, and 13 bases lay between the germline ends. In germline, CDR1 is SGHTA, CDR2 FQGNSA. The CDR3 sequence: CASSLDPGWVTEAFF. As DNA, the CDR3 is TGTGCCAGCAGCTTAGACCCAGGGTGGGTCACTGAAGCTTTCTTT.

This clone was detected once. This chain joins TRBV28 and TRBJ1-1; D is perhaps TRBD1 (5 bases). Germline V gene data show CDR1 as MDHEN and CDR2 as SYDVKM. V was cut by 2 bases and J by 6 bases, with 10 bases left in between. The CDR3 sequence is 13 residues long. CDR3 amino acids: CASSLAGLPEAFF. The CDR3 nucleotides read TGTGCCAGCAGTTTAGCAGGGCTACCTGAAGCTTTCTTT.

This rearrangement joins TRBV6-2 or TRBV6-3 to TRBJ2-1, with D perhaps TRBD2 (6 bases). This CDR3 is 15 amino acids long. The V gene lost 0 bases and the J gene lost 0 bases, with 6 bases spanning the gap. From germline, CDR1 is MNHEY and CDR2 SVGEGT. CDR3 loop: CASSYSGSSYNEQFF. The DNA of the CDR3 is TGTGCCAGCAGTTACTCCGGGAGCTCCTACAATGAGCAGTTCTTC.

This sequence joins TRBV19 and TRBJ2-7, with D maybe TRBD2 (6 bases). Germline CDR1 LNHDA, CDR2 SQIVND (reference sequence). V was shortened by 5 bases and J by 2 bases, with 13 bases between the two germline ends. The CDR3 is 14 amino acids. The CDR3 is CASSSLAGTYEQYF. The DNA of the CDR3 is TGTGCCAGTAGTTCCCTTGCGGGGACCTACGAGCAGTACTTC.

The chain employs TRBV27 and TRBJ2-3, with TRBD2 matching 11 bases. Trimming cost V 5 bases and J 3 bases; bases outside gene matches: 7. This CDR3 is 16 amino acids long. CDR1 and CDR2 (germline): MNHEY, SMNVEV (reference sequence). DNA for the CDR3: TGTGCCAGCAGTCAGAGACTAGCGGGGACGACAGATACGCAGTATTTT. Its protein product is CASSQRLAGTTDTQYF.

V usage is TRBV5-6 and J usage is TRBJ2-5, with D unclear. The CDR3 spans 14 residues. Trimming shortened V by 4 bases and J by 7 bases, and 17 bases separated the two germline ends. Germline V gene sequence: CDR1 SGHDT, CDR2 YYEEEE. CDR3 DNA sequence: TGTGCCAGCAGCCCCTGGGCAGCCCCCGGGACCCAGTACTTC. Residues: CASSPWAAPGTQYF.

This rearrangement joins TRBV28 to TRBJ2-2, with D possibly TRBD1 on 5 matching bases. With 8 bases removed from V and 1 base from J, the gap between germline ends came to 11 bases. Germline V lookup: CDR1 MDHEN, CDR2 SYDVKM. The CDR3 runs 14 residues. The CDR3 nucleotides read TGTGCCAGCTACCCAGGGAAGAACACCGGGGAGCTGTTTTTT. Translated, it gives CASYPGKNTGELFF.

V gene TRBV28 combines with J gene TRBJ2-7; 8 nucleotides line up with TRBD2. CDR1 and CDR2 (germline): MDHEN, SYDVKM. CDR3 size: 15 residues. After removal of 5 bases from V and 0 bases from J, the junction contained 6 bases not matched to a gene. The chain's CDR3 is CASSTPGLGSYEQYF. The CDR3 DNA reads TGTGCCAGCAGTACCCCGGGACTAGGCTCCTACGAGCAGTACTTC.

The chain combines TRBV19 with TRBJ1-1, with 7 bases aligning to TRBD1. J lost 0 bases, V lost 6 bases, and 7 bases had no gene match. CDR1 is LNHDA and CDR2 is SQIVND in the germline V gene (reference sequence). The CDR3 covers 15 residues. The CDR3 is CASSHAGTVNTEAFF. The CDR3 region has the DNA TGTGCCAGTAGCCACGCCGGGACAGTGAACACTGAAGCTTTCTTT. Full variable domain (outside the CDR3, taken from reference TRBV19 and TRBJ1-1): DGGITQSPKYLFRKEGQNVTLSCEQNLNHDAMYWYRQDPGQGLRLIYYSQIVNDFQKGDIAEGYSVSREKKESFPLTVTSAQKNPTAFYLCASSHAGTVNTEAFFGQGTRLTVV.

The chain is built from TRBV6-5 and TRBJ1-1; 8 nucleotides agree with TRBD1. This CDR3 comprises 14 residues. CDR1 and CDR2 from the germline V gene are MNHEY and SVGAGI. V shed 6 bases and J 5 bases; nucleotides not matched to a gene: 8. This CDR3 is CASRYTGGRTEAFF. The DNA for the CDR3 is TGTGCCAGCAGGTATACAGGGGGAAGAACTGAAGCTTTCTTT.

The CDR3 coding sequence is TGTGCCAGCAGCTTATGGGCTGCCAATGAGCAGTTCTTC. Translated, it gives CASSLWAANEQFF. V gene TRBV7-3 combines with J gene TRBJ2-1; D unresolved. V lost 2 bases, J lost 6 bases, and 8 bases lay in between. The CDR3 is made up of 13 amino acids. CDR1 and CDR2 from the germline V gene are SGHTA and FQGTGA.

This chain uses TRBV5-1 with TRBJ1-2, with 7 nucleotides matching TRBD1. The ends lost 3 bases at V and 6 bases at J; junction bases unmatched: 11. Germline V gives CDR1 SGHRS, CDR2 YFSETQ. The CDR3 covers 15 residues. CDR3 nucleotide sequence: TGCGCCAGCAGCTCCGGACAGGTCTTAACCCATGGCTACACCTTC. This codes for CASSSGQVLTHGYTF.

The rearrangement uses TRBV5-1 and TRBJ2-6, with D perhaps matching TRBD2 (5 bases). With 0 bases removed from V and 0 bases from J, the gap between germline ends came to 13 bases. Germline V gene lookup returns CDR1 SGHRS and CDR2 YFSETQ. This CDR3 has 18 residues. The CDR3 coding sequence is TGCGCCAGCAGCTTGGATCCTAGCCCCCGCTCTGGGGCCAACGTCCTGACTTTC. It yields the protein CASSLDPSPRSGANVLTF.